Listed below are T cell receptor beta chains from one sample, sequenced in a study of T cell repertoires in cytomegalovirus infection. TCRdb ran MiXCR on the reads and lists one entry per CDR3 protein. This sample has under 300,000 distinct CDR3 sequences, with 9% to 15% found just once. Material for sequencing was PBMCs. These receptor sequences come from a human donor in good health (CMV status not recorded). Some clones in this sample may be carry-over from other donors' samples. Both conserved end residues are part of each CDR3. D genes are given only for firm matches. Clone size, where shown, is once, few, many, or a class for clones that have expanded.

few | TRBJ2-5 | TRBV28 | . | TGTGCCAGCAGTTTCGGCGCCAGGGGAGTGGAAGAGACCCAGTACTTC | CASSFGARGVEETQYF
many | TRBJ2-7 | TRBV7-9 | . | TGTGCCAGCAGCCGAACGCGAGAGCAGTACTTC | CASSRTREQYF
. | TRBJ2-3 | TRBV20-1 | . | TGCAGTGCTAGAGATCTGGCCAGGGGGGGCACAGATACGCAGTATTTT | CSARDLARGGTDTQYF
few | TRBJ2-2 | TRBV19 | TRBD2 | TGTGCCAGTAGTATCTCGAGCGGGAGTAGCTCCGGGGAGCTGTTTTTT | CASSISSGSSSGELFF
many | TRBJ2-4 | TRBV7-2 | . | TGTGCCAGCAGCCCCGGGGGGCGGTACATTCAGTACTTC | CASSPGGRYIQYF
. | TRBJ1-2 | TRBV12-3/TRBV12-4 | TRBD1 | TGTGCCAGCAGTTTTATGGACAGGGGCGGCGGCTACACCTTC | CASSFMDRGGGYTF
many | TRBJ2-7 | TRBV6-2/TRBV6-3 | TRBD1 | TGTGCCAGCAGTTCCCCCCCCGGACAGGGTCAATCCTACGAGCAGTACTTC | CASSSPPGQGQSYEQYF
many | TRBJ2-1 | TRBV7-2 | TRBD2 | TGTGCCAGCAGCTTAGAGGCTAGCGGGGCGAGATACAATGAGCAGTTCTTC | CASSLEASGARYNEQFF
. | TRBJ2-5 | TRBV29-1 | TRBD2 | TGCAGCGTTGAAAAACTAGCGCAAGAGACCCAGTACTTC | CSVEKLAQETQYF
many | TRBJ1-4 | TRBV19 | . | TGTGCCAGTAGACCACCTCACGGGACACCCGGGGAAAAACTGTTTTTT | CASRPPHGTPGEKLFF
many | TRBJ1-1 | TRBV28 | . | TGTGCCAGCAGTTTAGTTCCGGGACCCGGGTCTGAAGCTTTCTTT | CASSLVPGPGSEAFF
many | TRBJ1-4 | TRBV11-1 | . | TGTGCCAGCAGCTTAGAAAGTCACAGTCGGCTGTTTTTT | CASSLESHSRLFF
many | TRBJ1-2 | TRBV28 | . | TGTGCCAGCAGTTTATCGGGGGTCTGGAAGGATGGCTACACCTTC | CASSLSGVWKDGYTF
many | TRBJ2-5 | TRBV28 | TRBD1 | TGTGCCAGCAGTTATGACAGGGGGCGCAAGGAGACCCAGTACTTC | CASSYDRGRKETQYF
many | TRBJ1-2 | TRBV7-8 | TRBD1 | TGTGCCAGCAGCTTGGACAGGATCTATGGCTACACCTTC | CASSLDRIYGYTF
few | TRBJ1-5 | TRBV6-1 | TRBD1 | TGTGCCAGCAGTGACCAGACAGGGATTGGTGATCAGCCCCAGCATTTT | CASSDQTGIGDQPQHF
. | TRBJ2-1 | TRBV6-2/TRBV6-3 | TRBD2 | TGTGCCAGTAGTTATGCGGGAGTGCGGAATGAGCAGTTCTTC | CASSYAGVRNEQFF
few | TRBJ1-4 | TRBV5-4 | . | TGTGCCAGCAGCTTCGGACGGCATAATGAAAAACTGTTTTTT | CASSFGRHNEKLFF
many | TRBJ2-7 | TRBV12-5 | . | TGTGCTAGTCGGTTGGCAGGGAACTACGAGCAGTACTTC | CASRLAGNYEQYF
many | TRBJ2-1 | TRBV4-3 | TRBD2 | TGCGCCAGCAGCCAACTAGCGGGAGGGGCAGGTGGCAATGAGCAGTTCTTC | CASSQLAGGAGGNEQFF
few | TRBJ2-5 | TRBV29-1 | TRBD1 | TGCAGCGCTACGACAGGGGTTATGGAGACCCAGTACTTC | CSATTGVMETQYF
. | TRBJ2-5 | TRBV7-2 | . | TGTGCCAGCAGCTTAGCGACCCCCGGAGAGACCCAGTACTTC | CASSLATPGETQYF
many | TRBJ2-7 | TRBV7-2 | TRBD1 | TGTGCCAGCAGCTTGCAAGGGACAGGGAGAAACGAGCAGTACTTC | CASSLQGTGRNEQYF
. | TRBJ1-3 | TRBV4-3 | . | TGCGCCAGCAGCCAATTCTCAGGCGACGGGGACACCATATATTTT | CASSQFSGDGDTIYF
many | TRBJ2-2 | TRBV7-3 | . | TGTGCCAGCAGCCGAACAGACACCGGGGAGCTGTTTTTT | CASSRTDTGELFF
many | TRBJ1-1 | TRBV7-2 | . | TGTGCCAGCAGCTTAGAGGGCAGCCTCATGAACACTGAAGCTTTCTTT | CASSLEGSLMNTEAFF
many | TRBJ2-1 | TRBV7-2 | . | TGTGCCAGCAGCTTAGGACAGCGCAACTCCTACAATGAGCAGTTCTTC | CASSLGQRNSYNEQFF
many | TRBJ2-1 | TRBV7-2 | TRBD2 | TGTGCCAGCAGCACACGGACTAGCGGGGGCCCGAGCTCCTACAATGAGCAGTTCTTC | CASSTRTSGGPSSYNEQFF
many | TRBJ2-4 | TRBV2 | . | TGTGCCAGCAGCGAGAGGACCAAAAACATTCAGTACTTC | CASSERTKNIQYF
many | TRBJ2-3 | TRBV7-2 | . | TGTGCCAGCAACTTAAATAGCGGCGCTAGCACAGATACGCAGTATTTT | CASNLNSGASTDTQYF
. | TRBJ2-5 | TRBV11-3 | . | TGTGCCAGCAGCCCTAGGCCGGGAGACCAAGAGACCCAGTACTTC | CASSPRPGDQETQYF
. | TRBJ2-7 | TRBV4-3 | TRBD2 | TGCGCCAGCAGCCAATCCCTAGCGGGAGGCCTTTTTGAGCAGTACTTC | CASSQSLAGGLFEQYF
many | TRBJ2-4 | TRBV20-1 | . | TGCAGTGCTAGAGACAGGTCTTCTAACATTCAGTACTTC | CSARDRSSNIQYF
many | TRBJ1-1 | TRBV7-2 | . | TGTGCCAGCAGCCCAGGCGGGAGGAACACTGAAGCTTTCTTT | CASSPGGRNTEAFF
few | TRBJ1-5 | TRBV19 | . | TGTGCCAGTAGTATAGCGACGGCCGATCAGCCCCAGCATTTT | CASSIATADQPQHF
many | TRBJ1-3 | TRBV7-2 | . | TGTGCCAGCAGCTTAGCGGGCCGGGGTCAGACTGGAAACACCATATATTTT | CASSLAGRGQTGNTIYF
many | TRBJ2-2 | TRBV4-1 | . | TGCGCCAGCAGCCAAGCCGGGGGTAACACCGGGGAGCTGTTTTTT | CASSQAGGNTGELFF
. | TRBJ2-2 | TRBV5-1 | TRBD1 | TGCGCCAGCAGCTTGGAGGGGGCCGAAGACGGGGAGCTGTTTTTT | CASSLEGAEDGELFF
many | TRBJ1-2 | TRBV29-1 | . | TGCAGCGTTGAAGATTTTAGTTGGGGGCTTGGCTACACCTTC | CSVEDFSWGLGYTF
many | TRBJ1-2 | TRBV7-9 | . | TGTGCCAGCGCCTCTCAAGTGGGAAGGAACTATGGCTACACCTTC | CASASQVGRNYGYTF